What follows are 23 T cell receptor beta chains derived from one specimen sequenced in a study of blood T cells in healthy people across ages. PCR was performed a second time for about 7 to 12 cycles using a sample-barcoded 5' primer and a J-beta primer mix. Each CDR3 protein is one row after TCRdb ran MiXCR on the 5' RACE reads. The data contain hundreds of thousands of distinct CDR3 sequences, 40% to 45% of them singletons. Sequencing used blood. The receptors were gathered from an elderly man in good health.

This chain uses TRBV20-1 with TRBJ2-4; D could derive from TRBD1 or TRBD2 (5 bases each). V lost 1 base, J lost 13 bases, and 14 bases lay in between. This CDR3 is 12 amino acids long. CDR1 and CDR2 from the germline V gene are DFQATT and SNEGSKA (reference sequence). The CDR3, as DNA: TGCAGTGCTAGAGGACAGCGGCGAGAGCAGTACTTC. It is translated as CSARGQRREQYF.

This clonotype was recorded only once. A read error is possible here, since a much larger clone lies one base away. The chain has TRBV20-1 and TRBJ1-2; tentatively, D is TRBD1 (5 bases). The germline CDR1 and CDR2 sequences are DFQATT and SNEGSKA (reference sequence). Trimming stripped 6 bases from V and 4 bases from J, with 15 bases between. CDR3 length: 13 amino acids. The CDR3 loop reads CSALSRGFYGYTF. The CDR3 DNA reads TGCAGTGCCCTGAGTCGGGGGTTCTATGGCTACACCTTC.

CDR3 bases: TGTGCCAGCAGCTCGTGGGGGGAGCTGTTTTTT. Its protein is CASSSWGELFF. The V call is TRBV7-2, the J call TRBJ2-2, with unresolved D. CDR1 and CDR2 (germline): SGHTA, FQGNSA. The CDR3 runs 11 residues. The V end was cut by 4 bases, the J end by 8 bases, with 5 bases between.

V is TRBV25-1 and J is TRBJ2-3, with TRBD1 matching 7 bases. Unmatched junction bases numbered 6, after V lost 6 bases and J lost 0 bases. The CDR3 is 15 amino acids. The germline V gene has CDR1 MGHDK and CDR2 SYGVNS. The CDR3 nucleotides are TGTGCCAGCAGCCAGACAGGGATTAGCACAGATACGCAGTATTTT. Its translation: CASSQTGISTDTQYF.

The chain is built from TRBV6-1 and TRBJ1-1; D uncertain. Germline V gives CDR1 MNHNS, CDR2 SASEGT. CDR3 length: 13 amino acids. V was pared by 4 bases and J by 7 bases, with 13 bases between. The CDR3 protein is CASSVGFQIEAFF. The DNA for the CDR3 is TGTGCCAGCAGTGTGGGGTTCCAAATTGAAGCTTTCTTT.

There are a few counts of this clonotype. CDR3 amino acids: CASSSTGHYSGANVLTF. The CDR3 bases are TGTGCCAGCAGCTCTACGGGACATTACTCTGGGGCCAACGTCCTGACTTTC. V and J are TRBV7-2 and TRBJ2-6; D may be TRBD1 (6 bases). This CDR3 is 17 amino acids long. The germline V gene has CDR1 SGHTA and CDR2 FQGNSA. Between the trimmed V and J ends, which lost 4 bases and 0 bases, there was a span of 13 bases. The full variable domain, with the rest looked up from reference TRBV7-2 and TRBJ2-6, is GAGVSQSPSNKVTEKGKDVELRCDPISGHTALYWYRQSLGQGLEFLIYFQGNSAPDKSGLPSDRFSAERTGGSVSTLTIQRTQQEDSAVYLCASSSTGHYSGANVLTFGAGSRLTVL.

This clonotype was observed a few times. J is TRBJ2-3 and V is TRBV7-2, with 12 bases aligning to TRBD2. CDR3 length equals 15 residues. Germline trimming cut 5 bases from V and 5 bases from J; bases unmatched to any gene: 5. Germline CDR1 is SGHTA and CDR2 is FQGNSA. The CDR3 protein is CASSASGRAEDTQYF. In nucleotides, the CDR3 is TGTGCCAGCAGCGCTAGCGGGAGGGCCGAAGATACGCAGTATTTT. The full variable domain, in which reference TRBV7-2 and TRBJ2-3 provide the parts outside the CDR3, is GAGVSQSPSNKVTEKGKDVELRCDPISGHTALYWYRQSLGQGLEFLIYFQGNSAPDKSGLPSDRFSAERTGGSVSTLTIQRTQQEDSAVYLCASSASGRAEDTQYFGPGTRLTVL.

This chain uses TRBV20-1 with TRBJ2-5, with 10 bases lining up with TRBD2. CDR1 is DFQATT, CDR2 SNEGSKA, per germline (reference sequence). This CDR3 is 13 amino acids long. With 8 bases clipped from V and 11 bases from J, the junction kept 14 bases outside the gene matches. CDR3 nucleotide sequence: TGCAGTTCGTGGAGCGGGAGGGCCAATGAGCAGTACTTC. Translated, it gives CSSWSGRANEQYF.

The rearrangement uses TRBV20-1 and TRBJ1-2, with 7 nucleotides matching TRBD1. Germline-derived CDR1 and CDR2 are DFQATT and SNEGSKA (reference sequence). V trimming: 1 base; J trimming: 1 base; junction bases outside the gene matches: 3. The CDR3 runs 14 residues. Here the CDR3 DNA reads TGCAGTGCTAGAGGAGGGACAGATAACTATGGCTACACCTTC. As protein: CSARGGTDNYGYTF.

This clonotype was seen more than once but under ten times. This chain connects TRBV30 to TRBJ1-1; D is unclear. Per germline, CDR1 GTSNPN and CDR2 SVGIG (reference sequence). The CDR3 runs 11 residues. Between the trimmed V and J ends, which lost 6 bases and 8 bases, there was a span of 13 bases. Here the CDR3 reads CACGSYTEAFF. In DNA, the CDR3 is TGTGCCTGCGGTTCGTATACCGAAGCTTTCTTT.

The chain joins TRBV7-2 to TRBJ2-2; D not certain. The V gene lost 1 base and the J gene lost 1 base, with 7 bases spanning the gap. Germline V lookup: CDR1 SGHTA, CDR2 FQGNSA. The CDR3 loop spans 15 amino acids. As DNA, the CDR3 is TGTGCCAGCAGCTTAGTGCCAGGGAACACCGGGGAGCTGTTTTTT. This encodes CASSLVPGNTGELFF.

This chain connects TRBV27 to TRBJ1-5; possible D gene TRBD1, 5 bases. The V gene lost 5 bases and the J gene lost 7 bases, with 12 bases spanning the gap. Germline assignment: CDR1 MNHEY and CDR2 SMNVEV (reference sequence). The CDR3 extends over 13 amino acids. The CDR3 sequence is CASSVRGEQPQHF. CDR3 nucleotide sequence: TGTGCCAGCAGTGTACGAGGGGAGCAGCCCCAGCATTTT.

Of note for this clonotype: Possible read error: a much larger clone is one base away. The rearrangement links TRBV5-1 to TRBJ2-7; 8 bases agree with TRBD1. CDR3 length: 14 amino acids. Germline V gives CDR1 SGHRS, CDR2 YFSETQ. V dropped 4 bases and J dropped 5; count of bases not matched to a gene: 8. CDR3 sequence reads: CASSRRQGFNEQYF. CDR3 nucleotide sequence: TGCGCCAGCAGCCGTAGACAGGGGTTTAACGAGCAGTACTTC. Using reference TRBV5-1 and TRBJ2-7 for the parts outside the CDR3, the full variable domain is KAGVTQTPRYLIKTRGQQVTLSCSPISGHRSVSWYQQTPGQGLQFLFEYFSETQRNKGNFPGRFSGRQFSNSRSEMNVSTLELGDSALYLCASSRRQGFNEQYFGPGTRLTVT.

This clonotype was counted between two and nine times. The genes are TRBV6-2 or TRBV6-3 and TRBJ2-7, with TRBD1 identical over 7 bases. The V gene's germline CDR1 is MNHEY and CDR2 SVGEGT. This CDR3 has 16 residues. Unmatched junction bases numbered 12, after V lost 2 bases and J lost 5 bases. The CDR3 sequence is CASSYALLQGKDEQYF. CDR3 bases: TGTGCCAGCAGTTACGCCTTATTACAGGGGAAAGACGAGCAGTACTTC.

The DNA for the CDR3 is TGTGCCAGCAGCCACCCGGGACAGGGGGCCTACGAGCAGTACTTC. Translating gives CASSHPGQGAYEQYF. This chain uses TRBV4-2 with TRBJ2-7; 11 nucleotides align to TRBD1. The CDR3 loop spans 15 amino acids. Germline CDR1 and CDR2: LGHNA and YNFKEQ. The trim removed 3 bases at V and 2 bases at J, leaving 3 bases unmatched.

The chain joins TRBV7-2 to TRBJ2-1; 7 nucleotides agree with TRBD1. The DNA matches TRBJ2-7 better at its end, which makes the J call doubtful. This CDR3 is 14 amino acids long. Germline V lookup: CDR1 SGHTA, CDR2 FQGNSA. The CDR3 region is CASNWDRRYNEQYF. DNA for the CDR3: TGTGCCAGCAACTGGGACAGACGTTACAATGAGCAGTACTTC.

V is TRBV6-5 and J is TRBJ2-7; D is uncertain. The CDR3 runs 16 residues. The V gene's germline CDR1 is MNHEY and CDR2 SVGAGI. With 0 bases removed from V and 2 bases from J, the gap between germline ends came to 14 bases. CDR3 sequence reads: CASSYSIGFNTYEQYF. In DNA form, the CDR3 reads TGTGCCAGCAGTTACTCGATCGGATTTAACACCTACGAGCAGTACTTC.

The J gene is TRBJ2-3, the V gene TRBV2; D is unresolved. V lost 7 bases to trimming and J lost 3 bases, with 8 bases between them. The CDR3 is 12 residues long. Germline V lookup: CDR1 SNHLY, CDR2 FYNNEI. CDR3 DNA sequence: TGTGCCAGCACTGGGTGGACAGATACGCAGTATTTT. This encodes CASTGWTDTQYF.

The J gene is TRBJ2-5, the V gene TRBV20-1, with D perhaps matching TRBD2 (6 bases). V dropped 6 bases and J dropped 5 bases, with 13 bases sitting between them. This CDR3 spans 12 amino acids. Germline lookup yields CDR1 DFQATT and CDR2 SNEGSKA (reference sequence). For the CDR3, the DNA is TGCAGTGCCAGCCGACGGGGGGAGACCCAGTACTTC. Its translation is CSASRRGETQYF.

This chain connects TRBV4-3 to TRBJ2-2; D possibly corresponds to TRBD2 (6 bases). The V gene's germline CDR1 is LGHNA and CDR2 YSLEER. The CDR3 runs to 19 residues. V was trimmed by 0 bases and J by 3 bases, leaving 20 bases between them. CDR3 DNA: TGCGCCAGCAGCCAAGATCGGATCGCCGGCACTAGCTACACCGGGGAGCTGTTTTTT. Translation: CASSQDRIAGTSYTGELFF.

This clonotype was observed a few times. V and J are TRBV12-3 or TRBV12-4 and TRBJ2-7; 8 bases align to TRBD1. V lost 1 base to trimming and J lost 5 bases; unmatched junction nucleotides: 7. This CDR3 has 15 amino acids. CDR3 sequence: CASSLGTGNLDEQYF. Here the CDR3 DNA reads TGTGCCAGCAGTTTAGGGACAGGGAATCTCGACGAGCAGTACTTC.

The CDR3 sequence: CASSQPGTGTAYEQYF. The CDR3 DNA reads as TGTGCCAGCAGCCAACCCGGGACAGGGACAGCCTACGAGCAGTACTTC. The V call is TRBV27, the J call TRBJ2-4; 9 bases align to TRBD1. The end of the DNA is better explained by TRBJ2-7, so the J call may be wrong. Germline V lookup: CDR1 MNHEY, CDR2 SMNVEV (reference sequence). This CDR3 contains 16 residues.

This clonotype was picked up many times. The chain uses TRBV20-1 and TRBJ2-7; D gene ambiguous. The CDR3 length is 14 residues. In germline, CDR1 is DFQATT, CDR2 SNEGSKA (reference sequence). V lost 0 bases, J lost 5 bases, and 14 bases lay in between. The DNA for the CDR3 is TGCAGTGCTAGAGAATTTTTTGGGGTTAACGAGCAGTACTTC. This sequence encodes CSAREFFGVNEQYF.